The clone carrying this TCR beta chain showed up just a few times. Its antigen is unknown. The data were taken from a study of T cells in Graves' hyperthyroidism and ophthalmopathy. Germline CDR1 and CDR2: SGHRS and YFSETQ. Trimming left V 0 bases short and J 4 bases short, with 14 bases between. The CDR3 sequence is 16 residues long. Findings and caveats of the study: For ophthalmopathy, model prediction preceded onset by a median about 6.4 months.

What was amplified from RNA transcripts were TCR beta CDR3 regions. When the TCR CDR3 underwent first-round RT-PCR, the HTBI primer set was used. TCRdb re-analysed the multiplex PCR reads in MiXCR, keeping a single row per CDR3 protein. Altogether hundreds of thousands of distinct CDR3 sequences are present, more than 15% being singletons, with the ten largest covering around 55%. The material sequenced was blood. The chain recombines TRBV5-1 with TRBJ1-5; D may be TRBD1 (5 bases). This TCR came from an older woman with Graves' ophthalmopathy. The CDR3 sequence is CASSLAPGASNQPQHF. The CDR3 region has the DNA TGCGCCAGCAGCTTGGCGCCCGGGGCTTCGAATCAGCCCCAGCATTTT.